This T cell receptor beta chain was documented in a study of metastatic and nonmetastatic thyroid tumors. The overall study: Repertoire comparisons spanned blood and tumor or nodule tissue from malignant and benign thyroid patients.

CDR3 length equals 17 residues. J lost 4 bases, V lost 2 bases, and 11 bases had no gene match. Germline CDR1 MNHNY, CDR2 SVGAGI (reference sequence). General study points: As reported, TCR beta diversity in blood and tumor was significantly higher in malignant thyroid tumors than in benign nodules.

Ahead of thyroid surgery, no patient had received treatment of any kind. To note about this clone: The antigen is unknown.

TCRdb reanalyzed the PCR reads with MiXCR. Among 20,000 or so clones listed, 32% were seen once. The chain carries TRBV6-6 and TRBJ2-1; 7 bases are shared with TRBD2. This receptor was obtained from a female donor with papillary thyroid cancer or a benign thyroid nodule (not recorded which). Some clones in this sample may be carry-over from other donors' samples. Sequenced material: adjacent normal tissue. CDR3: CASSYPPLREIYNEQFF. The CDR3 nucleotides are TGTGCCAGCAGTTACCCCCCACTGCGGGAGATTTACAATGAGCAGTTCTTC.